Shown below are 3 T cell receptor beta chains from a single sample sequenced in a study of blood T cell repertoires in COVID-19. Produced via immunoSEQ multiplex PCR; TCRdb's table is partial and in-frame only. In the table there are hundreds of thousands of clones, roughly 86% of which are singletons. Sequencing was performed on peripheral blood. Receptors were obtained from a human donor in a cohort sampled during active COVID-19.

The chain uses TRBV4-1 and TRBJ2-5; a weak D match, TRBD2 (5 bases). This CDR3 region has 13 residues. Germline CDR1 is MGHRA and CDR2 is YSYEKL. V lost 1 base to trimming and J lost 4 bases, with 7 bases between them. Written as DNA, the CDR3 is TGCGCCAGCAGCCAAGGACTAATAGAGACCCAGTACTTC. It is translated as CASSQGLIETQYF.

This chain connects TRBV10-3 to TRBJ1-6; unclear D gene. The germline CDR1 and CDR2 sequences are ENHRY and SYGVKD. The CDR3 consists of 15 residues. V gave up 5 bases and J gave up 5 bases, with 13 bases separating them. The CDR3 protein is CAISRAEGNNSPLHF. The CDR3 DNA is TGTGCCATCAGTAGGGCAGAGGGAAATAATTCACCCCTCCACTTT.

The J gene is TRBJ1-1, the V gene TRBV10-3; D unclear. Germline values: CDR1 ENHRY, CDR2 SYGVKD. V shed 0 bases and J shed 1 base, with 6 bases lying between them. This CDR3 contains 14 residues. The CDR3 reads CAISESRENTEAFF. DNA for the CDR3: TGTGCCATCAGTGAGTCACGAGAGAACACTGAAGCTTTCTTT.